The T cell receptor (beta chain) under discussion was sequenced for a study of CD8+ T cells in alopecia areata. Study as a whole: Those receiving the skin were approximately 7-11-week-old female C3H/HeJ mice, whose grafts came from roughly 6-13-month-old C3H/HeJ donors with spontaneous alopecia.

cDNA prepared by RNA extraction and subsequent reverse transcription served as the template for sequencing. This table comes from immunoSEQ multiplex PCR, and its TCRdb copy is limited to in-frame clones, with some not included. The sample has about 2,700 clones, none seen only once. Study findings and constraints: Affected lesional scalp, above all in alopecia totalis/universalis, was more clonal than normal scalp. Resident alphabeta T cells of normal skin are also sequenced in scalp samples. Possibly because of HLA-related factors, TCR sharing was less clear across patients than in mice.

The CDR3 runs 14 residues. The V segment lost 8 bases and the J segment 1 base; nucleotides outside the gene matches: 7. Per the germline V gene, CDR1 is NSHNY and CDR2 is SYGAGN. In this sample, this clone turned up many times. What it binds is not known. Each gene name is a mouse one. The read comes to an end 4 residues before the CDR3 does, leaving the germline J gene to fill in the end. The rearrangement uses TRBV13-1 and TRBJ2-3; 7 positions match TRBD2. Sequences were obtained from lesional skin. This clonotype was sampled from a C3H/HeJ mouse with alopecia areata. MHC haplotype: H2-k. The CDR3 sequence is CASREGLGAETLYF. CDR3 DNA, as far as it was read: TGTGCCAGTAGGGAAGGACTGGGTGCAGAA.